This T cell receptor beta chain was recovered during a study of T cells in Graves' hyperthyroidism and ophthalmopathy. The CDR3 regions of TCR beta were amplified from RNA transcripts. HTBI primers were used for first-round RT-PCR of the TCR CDR3. Using its own MiXCR run on the multiplex PCR reads, TCRdb lists one record per CDR3 protein. The sample consists of some 460,000 distinct CDR3 sequences, more than 15% of them appearing once. Hyperthyroidism had been newly diagnosed in patients aged 18 to 65, and its duration was under 2 months. Clinical symptoms, serum thyroxine, TRAb, thyroid ultrasound and orbital computed tomography informed diagnoses. A note on this clonotype: Given a much more abundant clone one base away, this may be a read error.

Sample: blood. The receptor was isolated from a woman younger than 35 with Graves' hyperthyroidism.

The CDR3 nucleotides read TGTGCCAGCCCCCCGAACGGCGGGTCCTACAATGAGCAGTTCTTC. Residues: CASPPNGGSYNEQFF. This rearrangement joins TRBV18 to TRBJ2-1, with D tentatively TRBD2 (5 bases). In germline, CDR1 is KGHSH, CDR2 LQKENI. V was cut by 8 bases and J by 1 base, with 15 bases left in between. This CDR3 has 15 amino acids.